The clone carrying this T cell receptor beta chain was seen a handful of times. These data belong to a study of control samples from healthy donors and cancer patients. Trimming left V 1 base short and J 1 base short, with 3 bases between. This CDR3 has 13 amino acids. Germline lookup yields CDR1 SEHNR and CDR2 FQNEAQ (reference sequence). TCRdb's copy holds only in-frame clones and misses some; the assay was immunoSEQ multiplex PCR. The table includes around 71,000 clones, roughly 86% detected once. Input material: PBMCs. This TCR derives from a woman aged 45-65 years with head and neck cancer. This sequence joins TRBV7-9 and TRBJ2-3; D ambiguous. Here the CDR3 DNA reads TGTGCCAGCAGCTTAGACGGCACAGATACGCAGTATTTT. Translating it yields CASSLDGTDTQYF.